The 19 T cell receptor beta chains listed next were all sequenced from one sample in a study of T cell repertoires in aging, cancer and after chemotherapy. Peripheral blood genomic DNA, not sorted cells or RNA, was the template. A mixed TRB-A/B primer pool amplified rearranged TRB by multiplex touch-down PCR. TCRdb reprocessed the multiplex PCR reads via MiXCR and lists one record per CDR3 protein. The sample consists of about 2,200 distinct CDR3 sequences, roughly a quarter of them appearing once. Input material: blood. These receptors were collected from a human donor in good health.

This clonotype showed up just a few times. V usage is TRBV7-9 and J usage is TRBJ2-1; no clear D gene. V shed 5 bases and J shed 8 bases, with 16 bases lying between them. The CDR3 is 14 amino acids. CDR1 SEHNR and CDR2 FQNEAQ come from the germline V gene (reference sequence). The CDR3 reads CASSPSVDRDEQFF. The DNA for the CDR3 is TGTGCCAGCAGCCCCTCGGTGGATCGGGATGAGCAGTTCTTC.

By share, this clonotype counts as medium-sized. The rearrangement links TRBV5-4 to TRBJ2-3; no clear D gene. V was pared by 2 bases and J by 4 bases, with 11 bases between. The CDR3 has 14 residues. Germline V gene lookup returns CDR1 SGHNT and CDR2 YYREEE (reference sequence). The CDR3 protein is CASSLGRSADTQYF. DNA of the CDR3: TGTGCCAGCAGCTTAGGTCGTTCAGCAGATACGCAGTATTTT.

This chain connects TRBV5-1 to TRBJ1-1; 10 nucleotides match TRBD1. Looked up from germline, CDR1 is SGHRS and CDR2 is YFSETQ. The CDR3 runs to 19 residues. J lost 0 bases, V lost 2 bases, and 13 bases had no gene match. CDR3 protein: CASSLDPDRGPDVNTEAFF. CDR3 sequence (DNA): TGCGCCAGCAGCTTAGACCCAGACAGGGGGCCTGATGTGAACACTGAAGCTTTCTTT.

This clonotype is classed as large. DNA for the CDR3: TGTGCCAGTACACAACTATCCGGGACAGGGTACTCTGGGGCCAACGTCCTGACTTTC. This translates into CASTQLSGTGYSGANVLTF. This chain joins TRBV19 and TRBJ2-6, with 9 bases matching TRBD1. The CDR3 has 19 residues. V lost 7 bases and J lost 0; bases outside the gene matches: 13. Germline values: CDR1 LNHDA, CDR2 SQIVND (reference sequence).

By its share, this clonotype is medium-sized. The chain links TRBV27 to TRBJ2-7, with 10 bases identical to TRBD2. The trim removed 5 bases at V and 1 base at J, leaving 5 bases unmatched. The CDR3 runs to 15 residues. Germline-derived CDR1 and CDR2 are MNHEY and SMNVEV (reference sequence). CDR3 amino acids: CASSLTSGLSYEQYF. DNA for the CDR3: TGTGCCAGCAGTCTGACTAGCGGGTTATCCTACGAGCAGTACTTC.

Concerning this clonotype itself: A much larger clone lies one base from this, so it may be a read error. The chain uses TRBV12-3 or TRBV12-4 and TRBJ1-2, with D maybe TRBD1 (5 bases). The CDR3 extends over 14 amino acids. V lost 3 bases to trimming and J lost 2 bases, with 10 bases between them. The CDR3, as DNA: TGTGCCAGCAGTTTCGGTCAGGGCAACTATGGCTACACCTTC. This encodes CASSFGQGNYGYTF.

This clonotype is medium-sized (0.01 to 0.1%). V is TRBV19 and J is TRBJ1-5; D gene uncertain. Trimming removed 7 bases at V and 4 bases at J, with 14 bases between. The CDR3 covers 14 residues. The germline gives CDR1 LNHDA, CDR2 SQIVND (reference sequence). DNA for the CDR3: TGTGCCAGTAAGACGGGGATTGCGAATCAGCCCCAGCATTTT. Its protein product is CASKTGIANQPQHF.

Sample share makes this clonotype medium-sized (0.01 to 0.1%). The chain recombines TRBV12-3 or TRBV12-4 with TRBJ2-1; D might be TRBD1 or TRBD2, each matching 5 bases. The CDR3 spans 14 residues. V lost 5 bases and J lost 9, with 17 bases in between. Here the CDR3 DNA reads TGTGCCAGCAGTACGCCGGGACCTACCCCTGAGCAGTTCTTC. Translating gives CASSTPGPTPEQFF.

The gene calls are TRBV5-1 and TRBJ2-7; the D gene is possibly TRBD1 (6 bases). This CDR3 comprises 14 residues. Germline values: CDR1 SGHRS, CDR2 YFSETQ. V was trimmed by 4 bases and J by 2 bases, leaving 13 bases between them. The CDR3 region has the DNA TGCGCCAGCAGCCGACAGGATTTAACCTACGAGCAGTACTTC. Translated: CASSRQDLTYEQYF.

This clonotype has only one observation. V and J are TRBV20-1 and TRBJ2-5; D unclear. CDR1 is DFQATT and CDR2 is SNEGSKA in the germline V gene (reference sequence). This CDR3 contains 14 residues. The ends were cut back, 2 bases at V and 5 bases at J, with 15 bases in the middle. The DNA of the CDR3 is TGCAGTGCTAGACCCCCGGTATCCACGGAGACCCAGTACTTC. This sequence encodes CSARPPVSTETQYF.

A note on this clonotype: One end of the junction does not line up with germline, which may come from a read error. The chain recombines TRBV6-2 or TRBV6-3 with TRBJ2-5; perhaps D is TRBD1 or TRBD2 (5 bases each). CDR3 length: 16 residues. Germline-derived CDR1 and CDR2 are MNHEY and SVGEGT. The CDR3 sequence is CDSSYVQGIGEETQYF. The CDR3 DNA follows: TGTGACAGCAGCTACGTCCAGGGTATCGGGGAAGAGACCCAGTACTTC.

This clonotype is large (0.1 to 1%) in the sample. The chain recombines TRBV19 with TRBJ2-5; D ambiguous. V was cut by 5 bases and J by 3 bases, with 10 bases left in between. Per germline, CDR1 LNHDA and CDR2 SQIVND (reference sequence). There are 13 residues in the CDR3. The CDR3 loop is CASSHRAKETQYF. The CDR3 DNA is TGTGCCAGTAGTCATAGGGCAAAAGAGACCCAGTACTTC.

The chain recombines TRBV11-2 with TRBJ2-6; TRBD1 is a possible D gene (6 bases). Germline V gene sequence: CDR1 SGHAT, CDR2 FQNNGV. The CDR3 consists of 15 residues. The V gene lost 5 bases and the J gene lost 4 bases, with 12 bases spanning the gap. The CDR3 nucleotides are TGTGCCAGCAGCATAACAGGGACCGGGGCCAACGTCCTGACTTTC. Translated, it gives CASSITGTGANVLTF.

By frequency in the sample, this clonotype is medium-sized (0.01 to 0.1%). V usage is TRBV30 and J usage is TRBJ2-4, with D possibly matching TRBD2 (6 bases). With 0 bases removed from V and 1 base from J, the gap between germline ends came to 7 bases. The germline CDR1 and CDR2 sequences are GTSNPN and SVGIG (reference sequence). This CDR3 comprises 14 residues. The CDR3 reads CAWSVSGAKNIQYF. In DNA, the CDR3 is TGTGCCTGGAGTGTTAGCGGCGCCAAAAACATTCAGTACTTC.

A note on this clonotype: A single base separates this from a much larger clone, so it may be a read error. The chain carries TRBV6-5 and TRBJ1-6; D is undetermined. V lost 2 bases and J lost 13, with 21 bases in between. This CDR3 contains 16 residues. Germline lookup yields CDR1 MNHEY and CDR2 SVGAGI. The CDR3 bases are TGTGCCAGCAGTTACAGCCAGGCCAGTCGCCCTAACCCCCTCCACTTT. As protein: CASSYSQASRPNPLHF.

Sample share makes this clonotype medium-sized. The gene calls are TRBV11-1 and TRBJ1-6; a possible D gene is TRBD1 (5 bases). The germline CDR1 and CDR2 sequences are SGHAT and FQDESV (reference sequence). This CDR3 has 13 amino acids. V was pared by 3 bases and J by 10 bases, with 10 bases between. CDR3 sequence: CASSFGGGSPLHF. In DNA, the CDR3 is TGTGCCAGCAGCTTCGGGGGGGGATCACCCCTCCACTTT.

The chain recombines TRBV12-3 or TRBV12-4 with TRBJ1-3; D is ambiguous. CDR3 length equals 15 residues. The ends were cut back, 3 bases at V and 2 bases at J, with 11 bases in the middle. The DNA for the CDR3 is TGTGCCAGCAGTTTTGAAGCAGTCCCTGGAAACACCATATATTTT. Residues: CASSFEAVPGNTIYF.

This clonotype is categorized as medium-sized. The rearrangement uses TRBV19 and TRBJ2-4, with TRBD1 as a possible D gene (5 bases). Germline V CDR1 and CDR2: LNHDA, SQIVND (reference sequence). This CDR3 contains 15 residues. Trimming removed 1 base from V and 3 bases from J, with 10 bases in between. For the CDR3, the DNA is TGTGCCAGTAGTATAGGGCGCAGGGACAAAAACATTCAGTACTTC. Translation gives CASSIGRRDKNIQYF.

This clonotype was counted between two and nine times. The rearrangement links TRBV11-2 to TRBJ2-7, with D unclear. CDR3 length: 13 amino acids. Between the trimmed V and J ends, which lost 2 bases and 4 bases, there was a span of 9 bases. Germline CDR1 reads SGHAT; CDR2 reads FQNNGV. The CDR3 sequence is CASSLSFRYEQYF. DNA for the CDR3: TGTGCCAGCAGCTTAAGTTTCAGGTACGAGCAGTACTTC. Full variable domain (missing parts from reference TRBV11-2 and TRBJ2-7): EAGVAQSPRYKIIEKRQSVAFWCNPISGHATLYWYQQILGQGPKLLIQFQNNGVVDDSQLPKDRFSAERLKGVDSTLKIQPAKLEDSAVYLCASSLSFRYEQYFGPGTRLTVT.